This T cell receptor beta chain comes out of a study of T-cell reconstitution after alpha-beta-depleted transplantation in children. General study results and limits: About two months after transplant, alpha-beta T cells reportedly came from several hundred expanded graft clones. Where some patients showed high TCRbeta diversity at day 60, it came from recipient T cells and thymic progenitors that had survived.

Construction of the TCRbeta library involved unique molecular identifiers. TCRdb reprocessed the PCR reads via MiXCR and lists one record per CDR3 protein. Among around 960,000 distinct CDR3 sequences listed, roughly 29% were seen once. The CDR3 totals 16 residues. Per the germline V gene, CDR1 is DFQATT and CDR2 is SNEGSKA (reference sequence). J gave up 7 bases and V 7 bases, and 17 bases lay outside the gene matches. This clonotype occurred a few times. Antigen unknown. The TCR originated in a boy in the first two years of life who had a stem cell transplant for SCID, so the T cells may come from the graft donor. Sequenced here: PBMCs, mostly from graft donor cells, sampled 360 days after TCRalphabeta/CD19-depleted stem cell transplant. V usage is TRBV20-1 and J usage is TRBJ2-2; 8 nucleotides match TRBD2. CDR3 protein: CSVKTLGLAFGGELFF. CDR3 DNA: TGCAGTGTTAAGACCCTCGGACTAGCTTTTGGCGGGGAGCTGTTTTTT.